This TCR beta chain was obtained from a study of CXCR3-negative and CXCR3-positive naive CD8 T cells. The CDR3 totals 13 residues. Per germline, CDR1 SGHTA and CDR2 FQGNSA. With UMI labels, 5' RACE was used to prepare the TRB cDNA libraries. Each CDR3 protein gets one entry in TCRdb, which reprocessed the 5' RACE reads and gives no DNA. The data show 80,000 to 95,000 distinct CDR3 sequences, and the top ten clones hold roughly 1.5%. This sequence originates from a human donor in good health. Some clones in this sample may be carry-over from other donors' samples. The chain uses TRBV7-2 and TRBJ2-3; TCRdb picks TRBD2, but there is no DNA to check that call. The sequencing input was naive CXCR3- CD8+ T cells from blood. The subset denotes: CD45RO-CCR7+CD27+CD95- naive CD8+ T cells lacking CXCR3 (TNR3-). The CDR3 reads CASSYGTLDTQYF.